Following are 9 T cell receptor beta chains from one sample sequenced in a study of OX40 agonist ivuxolimab in advanced cancers. Only in-frame clones appear in the TCRdb table, and some are missing; sequencing was by immunoSEQ multiplex PCR. The top ten hold 5.8% of the sample, which has 75,000 to 100,000 clones, roughly 80% seen once. This sample comprised CD4+ or CD8+ T cells sorted from blood, obtained in a trial of the OX40 agonist ivuxolimab. The receptor set was obtained from an adult with an advanced solid tumor such as melanoma, head and neck, liver or kidney cancer.

The genes are TRBV12-5 and TRBJ1-1; no firm D call. The germline CDR1 and CDR2 sequences are LGHNT and FRNRAP. V was cut by 2 bases and J by 1 base, with 11 bases left in between. The CDR3 is 15 residues long. The CDR3 protein is CASGLKVVGNTEAFF. For the CDR3, the DNA is TGTGCTAGTGGTTTGAAGGTGGTGGGGAACACTGAAGCTTTCTTT.

V is TRBV6-6 and J is TRBJ1-6, with D maybe TRBD1 (6 bases). The germline V gene has CDR1 MNHNY and CDR2 SVGAGI (reference sequence). The CDR3 has 15 amino acids. The CDR3: CACRGWTDGISPLHF. The CDR3 bases are TGTGCGTGTCGTGGGTGGACAGACGGTATATCACCCCTCCACTTT.

The chain is built from TRBV7-9 and TRBJ1-5; a possible D gene is TRBD1 (5 bases). Germline V gene data show CDR1 as SEHNR and CDR2 as FQNEAQ (reference sequence). V lost 3 bases to trimming and J lost 9 bases, with 12 bases between them. CDR3 size: 13 residues. The CDR3 nucleotides are TGTGCCAGCAGCTTCGGGACCGCGCGGCCCCAGCATTTT. It codes for CASSFGTARPQHF. The complete variable domain, with remaining parts taken from reference TRBV7-9 and TRBJ1-5, reads DTGVSQNPRHKITKRGQNVTFRCDPISEHNRLYWYRQTLGQGPEFLTYFQNEAQLEKSRLLSDRFSAERPKGSFSTLEIQRTEQGDSAMYLCASSFGTARPQHFGDGTRLSIL.

V gene TRBV4-3 combines with J gene TRBJ2-5; weak D call: TRBD2 (6 bases). The CDR3 has 15 amino acids. Germline CDR1 and CDR2: LGHNA and YSLEER. V shed 0 bases and J shed 4 bases, with 12 bases lying between them. The CDR3 nucleotides read TGCGCCAGCAGCCAAGACCGGGACTGGTTAGAGACCCAGTACTTC. It codes for CASSQDRDWLETQYF.

The chain carries TRBV6-1 and TRBJ2-5; 9 bases agree with TRBD1. This CDR3 has 14 amino acids. Germline V gives CDR1 MNHNS, CDR2 SASEGT. After removal of 5 bases from V and 5 bases from J, the junction contained 6 bases not matched to a gene. As DNA, the CDR3 is TGTGCCAGCAGTCTTACAGGGGGCGGGGAGACCCAGTACTTC. Translation: CASSLTGGGETQYF.

The chain couples TRBV4-2 to TRBJ1-4, with 8 nucleotides matching TRBD1. V lost 4 bases and J lost 0; bases outside the gene matches: 10. This CDR3 spans 18 amino acids. Germline loops: CDR1 LGHNA, CDR2 YNFKEQ. CDR3 protein: CASSPGQGLGSTNEKLFF. CDR3 coding DNA: TGTGCCAGCAGCCCCGGACAGGGTCTCGGTTCAACTAATGAAAAACTGTTTTTT.

The chain employs TRBV6-5 and TRBJ1-4, with D maybe TRBD1 (5 bases). CDR1 and CDR2 (germline): MNHEY, SVGAGI. V lost 2 bases to trimming and J lost 8 bases, with 12 bases between them. The CDR3 is made up of 14 amino acids. For the CDR3, the DNA is TGTGCCAGCAGTTACGTTGGGGGTGGCGAAAAACTGTTTTTT. It is translated as CASSYVGGGEKLFF.

The V gene is TRBV11-2, the J gene TRBJ1-3, with 8 nucleotides matching TRBD1. There are 16 residues in the CDR3. The J segment lost 0 bases and the V segment lost 5 bases, leaving 6 bases of the junction unmatched. CDR1 is SGHAT and CDR2 is FQNNGV in the germline V gene. DNA of the CDR3: TGTGCCAGCAGCGTCACAGGGGGGAACTCTGGAAACACCATATATTTT. Its translation: CASSVTGGNSGNTIYF.

The rearrangement joins TRBV28 to TRBJ2-7, with D possibly being TRBD1 or TRBD2 (5 bases each). The V end was cut by 6 bases, the J end by 3 bases, with 15 bases between. The CDR3 covers 14 residues. Germline V gene lookup returns CDR1 MDHEN and CDR2 SYDVKM. CDR3 in amino acids: CASRVGDPFYEQYF. CDR3 coding DNA: TGTGCCAGCAGGGTGGGGGACCCCTTCTACGAGCAGTACTTC. The full variable domain, its missing parts supplied by reference TRBV28 and TRBJ2-7, is DVKVTQSSRYLVKRTGEKVFLECVQDMDHENMFWYRQDPGLGLRLIYFSYDVKMKEKGDIPEGYSVSREKKERFSLILESASTNQTSMYLCASRVGDPFYEQYFGPGTRLTVT.